The entry below gives a single T cell receptor (beta chain) sequence along with its context. CDR1 and CDR2 (germline): LNHDA, SQIVND (reference sequence). Unmatched junction bases numbered 7, after V lost 4 bases and J lost 6 bases. The CDR3 is made up of 15 amino acids. The source of the sample is a study of blood T cell repertoires in COVID-19. Looking at the study overall: Acute-phase and convalescent COVID-19 samples originated in the United States, Italy and Spain.

Per the original methods: Nucleated cell number was recorded as an estimate derived from reference gene primer amplification. TCRdb keeps only in-frame clones here, not all; method: immunoSEQ multiplex PCR. V and J calls and clone size are those listed in that table; D and trimming were worked out from the DNA. The data show about 440,000 clones, less than 95% seen once. Participants, about 18 to 90 years old, spanned around 26 US areas. Resolution of symptoms, clearance, or two negative PCRs was present in recovered Cohort 3 donors. The chain recombines TRBV19 with TRBJ1-5; 9 bases are shared with TRBD1. Sample: PBMCs or T cells enriched from blood (not recorded which). This TCR came from a man younger than 30 who had recovered from COVID-19. The CDR3 loop reads CASSTKHRGLQPQHF. CDR3 DNA: TGTGCCAGTAGTACTAAACACAGGGGGCTTCAGCCCCAGCATTTT.